This T cell receptor beta chain originates from a study of blood T cells in healthy people across ages. On the study more broadly: Template switching caught about one barcoded beta molecule for each two T cells.

This clonotype was recorded at least ten times. The V gene's germline CDR1 is GTSNPN and CDR2 SVGIG (reference sequence). V was shortened by 5 bases and J by 6 bases, with 11 bases between the two germline ends. The CDR3 contains 12 residues. It was with a sample-barcoded 5' primer and a J-beta primer mix that a second PCR of about 7 to 12 cycles was run. MiXCR, applied by TCRdb to the 5' RACE reads, yields one record per CDR3 protein. Of around 900,000 distinct CDR3 sequences in the sample, more than 25% were seen once. The sample providers were healthy Caucasian people from Russia, aged roughly 6 to 95. Per individual sample, total RNA of at least 6 micrograms was extracted.

The chain joins TRBV30 to TRBJ2-4; a weak D match, TRBD1 (5 bases). This TCR derives from a woman of 80 years or more in good health. The sample taken for sequencing was blood. CDR3 DNA sequence: TGTGCCTGGGGTCGGACACTAAACATTCAGTACTTC. This sequence encodes CAWGRTLNIQYF.